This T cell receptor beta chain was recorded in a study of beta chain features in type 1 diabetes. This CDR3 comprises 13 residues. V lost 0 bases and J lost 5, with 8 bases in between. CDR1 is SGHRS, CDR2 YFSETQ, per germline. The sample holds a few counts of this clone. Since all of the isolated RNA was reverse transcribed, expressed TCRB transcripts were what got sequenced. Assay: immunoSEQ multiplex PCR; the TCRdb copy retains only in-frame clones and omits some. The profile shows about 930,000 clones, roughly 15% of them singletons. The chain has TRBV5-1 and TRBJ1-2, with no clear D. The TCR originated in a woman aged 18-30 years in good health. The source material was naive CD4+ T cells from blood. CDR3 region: CASSLDSGYGYTF. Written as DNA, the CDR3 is TGCGCCAGCAGCTTGGATTCAGGATATGGCTACACCTTC. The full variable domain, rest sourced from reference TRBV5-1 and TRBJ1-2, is KAGVTQTPRYLIKTRGQQVTLSCSPISGHRSVSWYQQTPGQGLQFLFEYFSETQRNKGNFPGRFSGRQFSNSRSEMNVSTLELGDSALYLCASSLDSGYGYTFGSGTRLTVV.